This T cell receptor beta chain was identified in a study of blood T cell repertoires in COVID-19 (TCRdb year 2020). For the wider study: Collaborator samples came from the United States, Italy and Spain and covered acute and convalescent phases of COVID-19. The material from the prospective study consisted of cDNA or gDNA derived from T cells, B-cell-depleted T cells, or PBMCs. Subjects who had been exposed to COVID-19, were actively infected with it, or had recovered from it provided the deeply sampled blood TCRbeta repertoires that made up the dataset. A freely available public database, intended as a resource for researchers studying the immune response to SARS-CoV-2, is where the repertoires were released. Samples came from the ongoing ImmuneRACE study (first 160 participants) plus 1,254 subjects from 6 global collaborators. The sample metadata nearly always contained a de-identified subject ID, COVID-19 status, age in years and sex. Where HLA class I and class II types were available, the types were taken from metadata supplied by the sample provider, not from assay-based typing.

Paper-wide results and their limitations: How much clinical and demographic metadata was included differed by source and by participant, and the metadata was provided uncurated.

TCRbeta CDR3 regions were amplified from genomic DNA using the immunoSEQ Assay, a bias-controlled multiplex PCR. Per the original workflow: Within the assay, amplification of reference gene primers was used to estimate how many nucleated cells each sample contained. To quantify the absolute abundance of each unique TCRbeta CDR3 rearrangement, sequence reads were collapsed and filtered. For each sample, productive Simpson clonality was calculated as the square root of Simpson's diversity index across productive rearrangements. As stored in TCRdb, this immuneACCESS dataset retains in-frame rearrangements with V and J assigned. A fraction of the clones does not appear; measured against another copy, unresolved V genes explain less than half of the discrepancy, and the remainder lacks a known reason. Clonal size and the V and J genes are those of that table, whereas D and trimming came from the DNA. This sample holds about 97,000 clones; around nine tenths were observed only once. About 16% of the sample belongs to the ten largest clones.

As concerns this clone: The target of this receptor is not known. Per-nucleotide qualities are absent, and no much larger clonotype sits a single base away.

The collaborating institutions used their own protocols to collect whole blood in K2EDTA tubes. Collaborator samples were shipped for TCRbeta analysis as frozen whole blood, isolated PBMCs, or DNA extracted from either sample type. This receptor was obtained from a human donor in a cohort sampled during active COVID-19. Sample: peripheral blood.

CDR3 reads: CASSLEQGGINEQFF. The DNA reads as follows: TGCGCCAGCAGCTTGGAACAGGGGGGTATCAATGAGCAGTTCTTC. The rearrangement combines TRBV5-1 with TRBJ2-1; 8 junctional bases match TRBD1. Sequences SGHRS (CDR1) and YFSETQ (CDR2) are obtained from the germline V gene. The CDR3, cysteine through phenylalanine, is 15 amino acids long. The CDR3 DNA has 45 bases and is translated from base 1. From V the trimming removes 0 bases and from J it removes 6 bases, while the gene matches leave 5 bases of the junction unaccounted for.